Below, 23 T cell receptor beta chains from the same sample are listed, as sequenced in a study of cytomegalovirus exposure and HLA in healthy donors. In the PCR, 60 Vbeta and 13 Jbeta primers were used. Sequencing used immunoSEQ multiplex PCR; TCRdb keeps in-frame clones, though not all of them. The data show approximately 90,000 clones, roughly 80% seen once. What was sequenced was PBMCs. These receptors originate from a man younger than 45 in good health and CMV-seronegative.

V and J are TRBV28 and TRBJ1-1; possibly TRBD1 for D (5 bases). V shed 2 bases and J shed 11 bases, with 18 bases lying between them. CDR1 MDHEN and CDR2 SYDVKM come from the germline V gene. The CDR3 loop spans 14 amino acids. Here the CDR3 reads CASSLSGGKALAFF. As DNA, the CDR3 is TGTGCCAGCAGTTTAAGCGGGGGAAAGGCTCTGGCTTTCTTT.

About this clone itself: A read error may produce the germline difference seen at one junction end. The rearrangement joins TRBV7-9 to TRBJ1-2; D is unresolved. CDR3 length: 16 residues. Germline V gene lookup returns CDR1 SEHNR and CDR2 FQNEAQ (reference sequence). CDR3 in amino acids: CSSSSNIAPGNYGYTF. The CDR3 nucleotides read TGTTCCAGCAGCTCCAATATTGCCCCAGGAAACTATGGCTACACCTTC.

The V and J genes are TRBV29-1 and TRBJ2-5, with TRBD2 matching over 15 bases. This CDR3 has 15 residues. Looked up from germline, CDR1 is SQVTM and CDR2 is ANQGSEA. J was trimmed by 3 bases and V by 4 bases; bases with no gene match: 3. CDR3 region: CSVGGLAGGKETQYF. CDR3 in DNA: TGCAGCGTTGGGGGACTAGCGGGGGGTAAAGAGACCCAGTACTTC.

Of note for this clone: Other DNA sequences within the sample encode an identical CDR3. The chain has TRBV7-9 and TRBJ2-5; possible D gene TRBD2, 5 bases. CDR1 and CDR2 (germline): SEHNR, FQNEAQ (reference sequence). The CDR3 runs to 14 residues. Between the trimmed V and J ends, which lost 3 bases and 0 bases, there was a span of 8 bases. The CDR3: CASSLAGDQETQYF. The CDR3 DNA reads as TGTGCCAGCAGCTTGGCCGGGGACCAAGAGACCCAGTACTTC.

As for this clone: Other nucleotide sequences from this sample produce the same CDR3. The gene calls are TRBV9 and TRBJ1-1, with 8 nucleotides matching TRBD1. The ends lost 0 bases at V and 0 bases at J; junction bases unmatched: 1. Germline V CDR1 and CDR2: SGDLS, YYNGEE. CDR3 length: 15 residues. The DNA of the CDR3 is TGTGCCAGCAGCGTAGGGACAGGGCTGAACACTGAAGCTTTCTTT. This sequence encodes CASSVGTGLNTEAFF.

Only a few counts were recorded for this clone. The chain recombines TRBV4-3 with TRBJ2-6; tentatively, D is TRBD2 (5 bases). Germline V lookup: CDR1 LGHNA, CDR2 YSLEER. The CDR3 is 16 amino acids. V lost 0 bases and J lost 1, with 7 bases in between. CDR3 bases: TGCGCCAGCAGCCAAGATACGGGATCTGGGGCCAACGTCCTGACTTTC. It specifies CASSQDTGSGANVLTF.

Here the CDR3 reads CASSTRTGAEGTQYF. The CDR3, as DNA: TGTGCCAGCTCAACTCGGACAGGGGCTGAGGGGACCCAGTACTTC. This chain joins TRBV18 and TRBJ2-5; TRBD1 agrees at 9 bases. The length of the CDR3 is 15 residues. Trimming removed 5 bases from V and 7 bases from J; junction bases left unmatched: 11. Germline V gene sequence: CDR1 KGHSH, CDR2 LQKENI.

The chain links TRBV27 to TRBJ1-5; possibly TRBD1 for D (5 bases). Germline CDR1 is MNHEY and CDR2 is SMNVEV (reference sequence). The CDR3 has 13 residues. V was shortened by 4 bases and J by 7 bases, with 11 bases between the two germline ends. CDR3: CASSSHDRQPQHF. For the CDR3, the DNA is TGTGCCAGCAGTTCCCACGACAGACAGCCCCAGCATTTT.

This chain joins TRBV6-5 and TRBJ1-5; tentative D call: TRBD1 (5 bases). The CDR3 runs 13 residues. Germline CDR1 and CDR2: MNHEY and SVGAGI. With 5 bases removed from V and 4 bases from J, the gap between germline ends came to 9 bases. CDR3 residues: CASSTQGNQPQHF. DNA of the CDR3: TGTGCCAGCAGTACCCAGGGTAATCAGCCCCAGCATTTT.

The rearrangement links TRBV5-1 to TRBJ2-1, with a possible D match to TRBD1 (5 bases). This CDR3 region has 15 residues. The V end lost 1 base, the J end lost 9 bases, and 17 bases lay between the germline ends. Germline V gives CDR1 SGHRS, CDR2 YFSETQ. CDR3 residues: CASSLFRDGGSEQFF. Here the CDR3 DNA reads TGCGCCAGCAGCTTGTTCAGGGATGGTGGTAGTGAGCAGTTCTTC.

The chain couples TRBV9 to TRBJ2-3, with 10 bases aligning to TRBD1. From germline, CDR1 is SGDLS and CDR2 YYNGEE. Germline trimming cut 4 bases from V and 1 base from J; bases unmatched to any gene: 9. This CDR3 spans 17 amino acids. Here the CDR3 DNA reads TGTGCCAGCAGCCGTCAATCCGGGACAGGGGGCACAGATACGCAGTATTTT. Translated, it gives CASSRQSGTGGTDTQYF.

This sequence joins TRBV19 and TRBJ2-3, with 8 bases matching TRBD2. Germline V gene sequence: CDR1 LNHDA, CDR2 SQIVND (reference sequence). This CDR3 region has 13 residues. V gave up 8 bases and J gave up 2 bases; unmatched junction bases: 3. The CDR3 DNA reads TGTGCCAGTCGGGGGGGCCTCACAGATACGCAGTATTTT. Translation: CASRGGLTDTQYF. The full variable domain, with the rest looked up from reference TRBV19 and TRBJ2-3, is DGGITQSPKYLFRKEGQNVTLSCEQNLNHDAMYWYRQDPGQGLRLIYYSQIVNDFQKGDIAEGYSVSREKKESFPLTVTSAQKNPTAFYLCASRGGLTDTQYFGPGTRLTVL.

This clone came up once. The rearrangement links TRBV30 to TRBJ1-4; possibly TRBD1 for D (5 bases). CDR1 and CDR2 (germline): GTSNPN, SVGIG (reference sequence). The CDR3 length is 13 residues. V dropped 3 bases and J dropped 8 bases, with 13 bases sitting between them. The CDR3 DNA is TGTGCCTGGAGGGAGGGGACGGGGGAAAAACTGTTTTTT. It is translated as CAWREGTGEKLFF.

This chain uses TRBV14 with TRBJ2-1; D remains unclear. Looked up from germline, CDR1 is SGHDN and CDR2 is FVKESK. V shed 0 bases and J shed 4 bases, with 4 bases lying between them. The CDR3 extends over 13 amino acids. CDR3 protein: CASSQDQYNEQFF. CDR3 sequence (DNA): TGTGCCAGCAGCCAAGATCAGTACAATGAGCAGTTCTTC.

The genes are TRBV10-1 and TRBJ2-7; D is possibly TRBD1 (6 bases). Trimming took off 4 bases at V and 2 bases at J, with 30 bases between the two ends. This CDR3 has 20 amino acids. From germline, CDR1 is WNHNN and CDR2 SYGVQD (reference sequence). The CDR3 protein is CASSAFLRLWTEKITYEQYF. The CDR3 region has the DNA TGCGCCAGCAGTGCGTTTCTTCGTCTGTGGACAGAGAAAATAACCTACGAGCAGTACTTC.

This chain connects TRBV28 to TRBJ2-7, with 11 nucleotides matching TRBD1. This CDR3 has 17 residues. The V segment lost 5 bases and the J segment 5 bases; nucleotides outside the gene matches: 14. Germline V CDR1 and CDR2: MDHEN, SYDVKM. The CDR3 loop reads CASSTPGTGGILDEQYF. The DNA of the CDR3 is TGTGCCAGCAGTACCCCCGGGACAGGGGGTATCTTAGACGAGCAGTACTTC.

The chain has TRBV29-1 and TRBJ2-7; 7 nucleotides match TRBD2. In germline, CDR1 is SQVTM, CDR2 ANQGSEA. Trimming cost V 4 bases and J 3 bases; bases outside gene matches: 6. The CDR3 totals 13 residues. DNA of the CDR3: TGCAGCGTTGGCGGGAGATTGGGCTACGAGCAGTACTTC. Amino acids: CSVGGRLGYEQYF.

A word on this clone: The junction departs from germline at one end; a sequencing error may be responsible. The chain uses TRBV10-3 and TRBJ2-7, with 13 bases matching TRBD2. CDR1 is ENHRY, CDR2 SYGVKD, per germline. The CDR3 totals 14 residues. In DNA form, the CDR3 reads TGTGCCGTCAGACTAGCGGGAGGAGGCTACGAGCAGTACTTC. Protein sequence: CAVRLAGGGYEQYF.

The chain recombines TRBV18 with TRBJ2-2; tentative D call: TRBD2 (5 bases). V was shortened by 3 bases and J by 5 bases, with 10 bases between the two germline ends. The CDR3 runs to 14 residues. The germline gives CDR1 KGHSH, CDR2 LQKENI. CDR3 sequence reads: CASSPGGGTGELFF. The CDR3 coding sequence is TGTGCCAGCTCACCCGGAGGAGGTACCGGGGAGCTGTTTTTT.

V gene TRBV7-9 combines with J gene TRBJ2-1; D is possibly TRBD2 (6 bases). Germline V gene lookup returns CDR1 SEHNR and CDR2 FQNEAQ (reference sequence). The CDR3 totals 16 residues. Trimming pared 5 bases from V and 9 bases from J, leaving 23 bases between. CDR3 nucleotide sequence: TGTGCCAGCAGCCGACTAGTTGGACGGCTGAGGGGTGAGCAGTTCTTC. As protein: CASSRLVGRLRGEQFF.

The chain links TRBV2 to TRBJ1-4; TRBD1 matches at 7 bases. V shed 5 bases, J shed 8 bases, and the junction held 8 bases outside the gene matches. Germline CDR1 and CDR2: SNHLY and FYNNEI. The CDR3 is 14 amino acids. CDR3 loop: CASSNPGQPEKLFF. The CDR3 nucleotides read TGTGCCAGCAGTAATCCGGGACAGCCGGAAAAACTGTTTTTT.

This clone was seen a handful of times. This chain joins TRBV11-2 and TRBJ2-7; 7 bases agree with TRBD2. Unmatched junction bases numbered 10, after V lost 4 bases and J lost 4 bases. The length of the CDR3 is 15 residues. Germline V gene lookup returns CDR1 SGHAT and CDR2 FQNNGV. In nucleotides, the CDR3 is TGTGCCAGCAGCTCCCTACAGCGGGGCCCTTACGAGCAGTACTTC. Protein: CASSSLQRGPYEQYF.

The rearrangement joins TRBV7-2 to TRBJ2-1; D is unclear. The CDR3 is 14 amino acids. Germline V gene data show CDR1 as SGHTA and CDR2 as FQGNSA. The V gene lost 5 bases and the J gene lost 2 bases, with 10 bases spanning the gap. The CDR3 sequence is CASSPPRAYNEQFF. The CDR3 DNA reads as TGTGCCAGCAGCCCCCCCCGGGCCTACAATGAGCAGTTCTTC. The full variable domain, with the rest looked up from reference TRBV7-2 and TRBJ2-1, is GAGVSQSPSNKVTEKGKDVELRCDPISGHTALYWYRQSLGQGLEFLIYFQGNSAPDKSGLPSDRFSAERTGGSVSTLTIQRTQQEDSAVYLCASSPPRAYNEQFFGPGTRLTVL.